The 13 T cell receptor beta chains in this list originate from one sample, sequenced in a study of shared clonotypes between healthy human individuals. Data came from immunoSEQ multiplex PCR; TCRdb stores just in-frame clones and leaves some out. The data contain around 700,000 clones, approximately 73% of them singletons. Sequencing input: memory CD4+ T cells sorted from blood. The subset is: CD45RA-negative fraction. Receptor source: a woman aged 30 to 39 in good health.

J is TRBJ2-3 and V is TRBV5-1; 7 nucleotides agree with TRBD2. V lost 0 bases to trimming and J lost 1 base; unmatched junction nucleotides: 2. CDR1 and CDR2 from the germline V gene are SGHRS and YFSETQ. There are 15 residues in the CDR3. The CDR3 coding sequence is TGCGCCAGCAGCTTGGGTACTAGCGGCACAGATACGCAGTATTTT. Translated: CASSLGTSGTDTQYF.

In its sample, this clone was seen many times. The rearrangement uses TRBV30 and TRBJ2-1; possible D gene TRBD2, 6 bases. The CDR3 spans 13 residues. From germline, CDR1 is GTSNPN and CDR2 SVGIG (reference sequence). V shed 3 bases and J shed 5 bases, with 11 bases lying between them. The CDR3, as DNA: TGTGCCTGGAGAGGCGGGATCCACAATGAGCAGTTCTTC. Translated: CAWRGGIHNEQFF.

This chain links TRBV5-1 with TRBJ2-1; 8 bases are a match to TRBD2. Trimming removed 3 bases from V and 4 bases from J; junction bases left unmatched: 6. The CDR3 covers 15 residues. Germline values: CDR1 SGHRS, CDR2 YFSETQ. The CDR3 region has the DNA TGCGCCAGCAGCTCGCCTAGCGGGTATTACAATGAGCAGTTCTTC. Protein: CASSSPSGYYNEQFF.

The chain joins TRBV7-6 to TRBJ2-5; D unclear. Trimming left V 10 bases short and J 5 bases short, with 17 bases between. Germline lookup yields CDR1 SGHVS and CDR2 FNYEAQ. The CDR3 contains 13 residues. In DNA, the CDR3 is TGTGCCACAGACCGTGCGGCCGGGGAGACCCAGTACTTC. Translating it yields CATDRAAGETQYF.

V usage is TRBV4-1 and J usage is TRBJ1-5, with a possible D match to TRBD1 (5 bases). CDR1 is MGHRA and CDR2 is YSYEKL in the germline V gene. The CDR3 is 16 residues long. V shed 2 bases and J shed 4 bases, with 15 bases lying between them. CDR3 amino acids: CASSQHPTARNQPQHF. CDR3 DNA sequence: TGCGCCAGCAGCCAACATCCGACAGCGAGGAATCAGCCCCAGCATTTT.

V usage is TRBV5-6 and J usage is TRBJ1-4; weak D call: TRBD1 (6 bases). The CDR3 covers 16 residues. The germline CDR1 and CDR2 sequences are SGHDT and YYEEEE. Trimming took 4 bases from V and 2 from J, leaving 15 bases between them. The CDR3 region has the DNA TGTGCCAGCAGCGCCACTAGGGGGAAGACTAATGAAAAACTGTTTTTT. This sequence encodes CASSATRGKTNEKLFF.

For the CDR3, the DNA is TGTGCCAGCAAGCAGACCGGGAACACTGAAGCTTTCTTT. Translating gives CASKQTGNTEAFF. V and J are TRBV2 and TRBJ1-1, with unresolved D. The V end lost 7 bases, the J end lost 1 base, and 10 bases lay between the germline ends. The CDR3 sequence is 13 residues long. Germline CDR1 is SNHLY and CDR2 is FYNNEI. Combining the CDR3 with reference TRBV2 and TRBJ1-1 gives the whole variable domain EPEVTQTPSHQVTQMGQEVILRCVPISNHLYFYWYRQILGQKVEFLVSFYNNEISEKSEIFDDQFSVERPDGSNFTLKIRSTKLEDSAMYFCASKQTGNTEAFFGQGTRLTVV.

The chain combines TRBV29-1 with TRBJ2-2; D remains unclear. Trimming removed 5 bases from V and 0 bases from J, with 10 bases in between. The germline gives CDR1 SQVTM, CDR2 ANQGSEA. This CDR3 is 14 amino acids long. The CDR3 DNA sequence: TGCAGCGTTCGGATACTCTCGAACACCGGGGAGCTGTTTTTT. Translating gives CSVRILSNTGELFF.

V usage is TRBV5-1 and J usage is TRBJ2-1, with D possibly being TRBD1 or TRBD2 (6 bases each). Germline V CDR1 and CDR2: SGHRS, YFSETQ. Trimming removed 1 base at V and 1 base at J, with 12 bases between. This CDR3 contains 16 residues. In DNA, the CDR3 is TGCGCCAGCAGCTTGTTCGGGGGCGGATCCTACAATGAGCAGTTCTTC. Amino acids: CASSLFGGGSYNEQFF. Based on the CDR3 plus reference TRBV5-1 and TRBJ2-1, the full variable domain is KAGVTQTPRYLIKTRGQQVTLSCSPISGHRSVSWYQQTPGQGLQFLFEYFSETQRNKGNFPGRFSGRQFSNSRSEMNVSTLELGDSALYLCASSLFGGGSYNEQFFGPGTRLTVL.

This chain links TRBV13 with TRBJ2-7, with D perhaps assigned TRBD1 or TRBD2 (5 bases each). The ends were cut back, 4 bases at V and 5 bases at J, with 12 bases in the middle. This CDR3 spans 13 amino acids. Germline assignment: CDR1 PRHDT and CDR2 FYEKMQ (reference sequence). The CDR3 coding sequence is TGTGCCAGCAGCTCTTGGGGGACCAACGAGCAGTACTTC. Its protein product is CASSSWGTNEQYF.

At least ten counts were recorded for this clone. The gene calls are TRBV7-2 and TRBJ1-1, with 9 nucleotides matching TRBD1. From germline, CDR1 is SGHTA and CDR2 FQGNSA. This CDR3 has 14 residues. V trimming: 3 bases; J trimming: 4 bases; junction bases outside the gene matches: 3. CDR3 coding DNA: TGTGCCAGCAGCTTCCGGGACAGGGTCACTGAAGCTTTCTTT. Protein product: CASSFRDRVTEAFF.

This chain links TRBV21-1 with TRBJ2-5. TRBV21-1 is a documented pseudogene. The CDR3 sequence is 14 residues long. CDR3 in amino acids: CAIPGSRGEETQYF. The CDR3 coding sequence is TGTGCCATCCCGGGCTCGAGGGGGGAAGAGACCCAGTACTTC.

This clone was counted a few times. The chain uses TRBV10-3 and TRBJ1-2; no reliable D call. Germline CDR1 ENHRY, CDR2 SYGVKD. Trimming stripped 2 bases from V and 8 bases from J, with 9 bases between. The CDR3 runs 12 residues. As DNA, the CDR3 is TGTGCCATCAGTGAGGGACCACAGGGCTACACCTTC. Residues: CAISEGPQGYTF.